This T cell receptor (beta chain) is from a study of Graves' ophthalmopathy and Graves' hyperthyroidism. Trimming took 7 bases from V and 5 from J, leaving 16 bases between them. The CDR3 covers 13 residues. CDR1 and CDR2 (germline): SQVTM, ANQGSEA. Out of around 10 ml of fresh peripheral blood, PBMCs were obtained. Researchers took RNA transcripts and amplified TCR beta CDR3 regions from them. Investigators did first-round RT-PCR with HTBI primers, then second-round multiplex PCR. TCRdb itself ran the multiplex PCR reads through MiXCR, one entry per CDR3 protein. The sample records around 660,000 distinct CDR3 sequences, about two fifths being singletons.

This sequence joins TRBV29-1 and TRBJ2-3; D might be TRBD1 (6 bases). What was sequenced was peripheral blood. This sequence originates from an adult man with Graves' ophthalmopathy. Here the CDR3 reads CSGGTSGRDTQYF. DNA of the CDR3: TGCAGCGGTGGGACATCTGGAAGAGATACGCAGTATTTT.